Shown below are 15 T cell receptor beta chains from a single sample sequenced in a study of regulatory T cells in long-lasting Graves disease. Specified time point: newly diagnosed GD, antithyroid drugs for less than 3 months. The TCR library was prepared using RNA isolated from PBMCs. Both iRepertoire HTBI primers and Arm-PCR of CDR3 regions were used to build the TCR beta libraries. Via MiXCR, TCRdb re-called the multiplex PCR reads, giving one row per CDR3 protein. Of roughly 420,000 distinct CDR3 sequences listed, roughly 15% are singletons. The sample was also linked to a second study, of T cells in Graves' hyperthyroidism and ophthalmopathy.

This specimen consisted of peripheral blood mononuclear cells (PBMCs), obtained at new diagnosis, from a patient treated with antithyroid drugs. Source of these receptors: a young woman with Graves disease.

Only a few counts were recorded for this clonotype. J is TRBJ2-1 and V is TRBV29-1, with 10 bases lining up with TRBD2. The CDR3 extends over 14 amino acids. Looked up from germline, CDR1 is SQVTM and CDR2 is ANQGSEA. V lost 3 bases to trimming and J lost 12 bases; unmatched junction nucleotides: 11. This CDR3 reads CSVDVAGGRFSQFF. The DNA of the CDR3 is TGCAGCGTTGATGTAGCGGGAGGCCGATTTTCGCAGTTCTTC.

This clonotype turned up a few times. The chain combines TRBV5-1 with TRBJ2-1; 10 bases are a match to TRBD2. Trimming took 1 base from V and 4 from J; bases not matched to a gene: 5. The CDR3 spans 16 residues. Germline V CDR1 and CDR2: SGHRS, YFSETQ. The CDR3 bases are TGCGCCAGCAGCTTGACGAGCGGGGGGGGGTACAATGAGCAGTTCTTC. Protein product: CASSLTSGGGYNEQFF.

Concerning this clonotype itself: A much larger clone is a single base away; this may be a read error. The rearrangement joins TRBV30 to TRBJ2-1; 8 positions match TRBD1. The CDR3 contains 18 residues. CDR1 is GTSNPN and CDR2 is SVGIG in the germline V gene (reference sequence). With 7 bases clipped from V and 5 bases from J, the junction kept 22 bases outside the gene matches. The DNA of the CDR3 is TGTGCCTTAAGAGGACAGGGCCTTACAAGGAGGAGTCACAATGAGCAGTTCTTC. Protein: CALRGQGLTRRSHNEQFF.

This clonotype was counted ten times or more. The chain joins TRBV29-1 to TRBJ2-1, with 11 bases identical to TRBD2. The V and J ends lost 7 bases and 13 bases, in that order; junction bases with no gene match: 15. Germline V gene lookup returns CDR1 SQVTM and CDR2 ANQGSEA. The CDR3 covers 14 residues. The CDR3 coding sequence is TGCAGCGGGACGACTAGCGGGAAAGTAGGGGAACAGTTCTTC. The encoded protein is CSGTTSGKVGEQFF.

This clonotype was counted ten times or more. For the CDR3, the DNA is TGTGCCAGCAGCAGAAGGACGGTTCTACACTACGAGCAGTACTTC. It encodes CASSRRTVLHYEQYF. The chain uses TRBV5-8 and TRBJ2-7; no clear D gene. CDR1 is SGHTS and CDR2 is YDEGEE in the germline V gene. The CDR3 has 15 amino acids. Between the trimmed V and J ends, which lost 4 bases and 3 bases, there was a span of 17 bases.

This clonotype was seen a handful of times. The CDR3 nucleotides read TGTGCCAGCAGCGTGGGCAGTTACTATGGCTACACCTTC. This codes for CASSVGSYYGYTF. The V call is TRBV9, the J call TRBJ1-2; D unclear. This CDR3 has 13 residues. Germline V gene sequence: CDR1 SGDLS, CDR2 YYNGEE. V was pared by 2 bases and J by 3 bases, with 8 bases between.

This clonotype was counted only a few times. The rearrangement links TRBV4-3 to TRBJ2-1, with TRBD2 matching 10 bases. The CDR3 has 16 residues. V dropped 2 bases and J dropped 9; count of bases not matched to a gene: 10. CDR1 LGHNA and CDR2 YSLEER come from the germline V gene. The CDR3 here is CASSQTLAGGLSEQFF. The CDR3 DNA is TGCGCCAGCAGCCAAACCTTAGCGGGAGGTCTCAGTGAGCAGTTCTTC.

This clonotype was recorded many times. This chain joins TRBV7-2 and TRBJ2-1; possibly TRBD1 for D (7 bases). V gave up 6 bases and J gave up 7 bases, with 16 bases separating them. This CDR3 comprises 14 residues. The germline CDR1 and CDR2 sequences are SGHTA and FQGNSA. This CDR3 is CASRVGQEGNEQFF. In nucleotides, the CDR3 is TGTGCCAGCAGGGTCGGACAGGAGGGGAATGAGCAGTTCTTC.

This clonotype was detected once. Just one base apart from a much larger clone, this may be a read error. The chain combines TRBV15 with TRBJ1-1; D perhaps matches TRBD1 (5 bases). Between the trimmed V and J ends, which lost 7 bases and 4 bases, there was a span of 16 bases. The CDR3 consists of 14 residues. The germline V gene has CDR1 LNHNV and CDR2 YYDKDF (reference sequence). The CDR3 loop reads CATMGGYGITEAFF. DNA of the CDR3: TGTGCCACCATGGGGGGTTATGGTATCACTGAAGCTTTCTTT. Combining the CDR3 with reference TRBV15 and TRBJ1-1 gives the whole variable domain DAMVIQNPRYQVTQFGKPVTLSCSQTLNHNVMYWYQQKSSQAPKLLFHYYDKDFNNEADTPDNFQSRRPNTSFCFLDIRSPGLGDTAMYLCATMGGYGITEAFFGQGTRLTVV.

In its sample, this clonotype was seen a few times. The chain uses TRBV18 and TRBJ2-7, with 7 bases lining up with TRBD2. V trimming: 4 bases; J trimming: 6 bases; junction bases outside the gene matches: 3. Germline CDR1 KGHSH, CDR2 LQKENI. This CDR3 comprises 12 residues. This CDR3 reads CASSRGGSEQYF. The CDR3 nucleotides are TGTGCCAGCTCACGAGGCGGGAGCGAGCAGTACTTC. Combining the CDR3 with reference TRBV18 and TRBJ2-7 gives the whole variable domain NAGVMQNPRHLVRRRGQEARLRCSPMKGHSHVYWYRQLPEEGLKFMVYLQKENIIDESGMPKERFSAEFPKEGPSILRIQQVVRGDSAAYFCASSRGGSEQYFGPGTRLTVT.

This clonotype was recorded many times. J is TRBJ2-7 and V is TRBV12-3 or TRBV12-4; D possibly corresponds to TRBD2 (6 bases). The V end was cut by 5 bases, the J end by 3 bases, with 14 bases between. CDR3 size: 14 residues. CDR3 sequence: CASSLDYSLYEQYF. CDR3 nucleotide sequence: TGTGCCAGCAGTCTGGACTACTCTCTCTACGAGCAGTACTTC.

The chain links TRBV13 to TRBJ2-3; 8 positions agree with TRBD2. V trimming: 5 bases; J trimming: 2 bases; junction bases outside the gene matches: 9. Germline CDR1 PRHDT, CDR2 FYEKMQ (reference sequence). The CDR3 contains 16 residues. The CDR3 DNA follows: TGTGCCAGCAGCCCGCGGGGGGCCATAAACACAGATACGCAGTATTTT. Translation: CASSPRGAINTDTQYF.

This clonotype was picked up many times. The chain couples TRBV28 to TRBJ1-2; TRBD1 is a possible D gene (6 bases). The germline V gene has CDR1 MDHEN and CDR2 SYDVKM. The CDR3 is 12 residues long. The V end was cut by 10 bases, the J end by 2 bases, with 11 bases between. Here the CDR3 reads CATGAPNYGYTF. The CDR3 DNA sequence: TGTGCCACGGGGGCACCGAACTATGGCTACACCTTC.

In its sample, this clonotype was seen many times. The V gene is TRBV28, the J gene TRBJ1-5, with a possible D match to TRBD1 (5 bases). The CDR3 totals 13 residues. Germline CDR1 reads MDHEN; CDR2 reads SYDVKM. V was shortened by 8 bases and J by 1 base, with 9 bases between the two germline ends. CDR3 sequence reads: CASQWDSNQPQHF. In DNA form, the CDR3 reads TGTGCCAGCCAGTGGGACAGCAATCAGCCCCAGCATTTT.

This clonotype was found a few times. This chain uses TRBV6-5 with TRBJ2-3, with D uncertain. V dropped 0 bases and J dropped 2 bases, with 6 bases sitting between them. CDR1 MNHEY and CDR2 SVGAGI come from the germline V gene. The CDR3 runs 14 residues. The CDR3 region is CASSYSPSTDTQYF. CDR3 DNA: TGTGCCAGCAGTTACTCCCCCTCCACAGATACGCAGTATTTT.